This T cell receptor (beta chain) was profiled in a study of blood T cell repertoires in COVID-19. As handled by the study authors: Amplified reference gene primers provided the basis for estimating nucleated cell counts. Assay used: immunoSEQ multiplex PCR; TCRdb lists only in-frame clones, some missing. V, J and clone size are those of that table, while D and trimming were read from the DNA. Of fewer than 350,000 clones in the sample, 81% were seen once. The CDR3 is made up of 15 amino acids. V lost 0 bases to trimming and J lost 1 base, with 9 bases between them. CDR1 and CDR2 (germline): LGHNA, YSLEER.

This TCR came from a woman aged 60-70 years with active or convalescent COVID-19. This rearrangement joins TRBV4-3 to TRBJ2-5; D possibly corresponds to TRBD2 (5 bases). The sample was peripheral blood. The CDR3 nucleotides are TGCGCCAGCAGCCAAGATCTTGGAGGCCAAGAGACCCAGTACTTC. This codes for CASSQDLGGQETQYF.